Shown below are 24 T cell receptor beta chains from a single sample sequenced in a study of siplizumab effects on memory and regulatory T cells (dated by TCRdb to the late 2010s). The method behind the library was the immunoSEQ multiplex PCR assay. Drawn from immuneACCESS, this table holds only the in-frame rearrangements with V and J called that TCRdb kept. Clones are partly lost; checked studies trace under half to an unresolved V gene and leave the rest unexplained. The sample profile shows roughly 100,000 clones; around 93% of them were found once. The ten largest clonotypes hold approximately 0.32% of the sample. Sequenced input: CD4+ T cells sorted from blood. These receptors were collected from a human donor in good health.

The J gene is TRBJ2-3, the V gene TRBV10-3; maybe TRBD2 (5 bases). The germline CDR1 and CDR2 sequences are ENHRY and SYGVKD. Trimming shortened V by 10 bases and J by 2 bases, and 13 bases separated the two germline ends. CDR3 length equals 13 residues. The CDR3 DNA is TGTGCCACCACGGACCGGGACACAGATACGCAGTATTTT. Encoded protein: CATTDRDTDTQYF.

The chain couples TRBV11-3 to TRBJ1-1; no clear D. This CDR3 region has 16 residues. Germline CDR1 reads SGHNT; CDR2 reads YENEEA. With 1 base removed from V and 1 base from J, the gap between germline ends came to 13 bases. CDR3 region: CASSLVSGARNTEAFF. CDR3 coding DNA: TGTGCCAGCAGCTTAGTATCCGGTGCCCGGAACACTGAAGCTTTCTTT.

The rearrangement uses TRBV9 and TRBJ2-5, with a tentative D call TRBD2 (7 bases). V was clipped by 0 bases and J by 5 bases, with 11 bases between them. CDR3 size: 14 residues. Per the germline V gene, CDR1 is SGDLS and CDR2 is YYNGEE. This CDR3 reads CASSVEGEGETQYF. DNA for the CDR3: TGTGCCAGCAGCGTAGAGGGGGAGGGCGAGACCCAGTACTTC.

The chain carries TRBV11-2 and TRBJ2-2; TRBD2 aligns across 10 bases. The germline V gene encodes CDR1 SGHAT and CDR2 FQNNGV. This CDR3 has 16 residues. The J segment lost 5 bases and the V segment lost 5 bases, leaving 8 bases of the junction unmatched. The CDR3 nucleotides are TGTGCCAGCAGCAGGTTAGCGGGAGGAAGGACCGGGGAGCTGTTTTTT. Translating it yields CASSRLAGGRTGELFF.

The J gene is TRBJ2-3, the V gene TRBV5-6, with 9 bases aligning to TRBD2. V lost 4 bases to trimming and J lost 8 bases; unmatched junction nucleotides: 8. This CDR3 is built from 14 residues. Germline V gene data show CDR1 as SGHDT and CDR2 as YYEEEE. This chain's CDR3 is CASSPGLASGTQYF. CDR3 nucleotide sequence: TGTGCCAGCAGCCCAGGACTAGCGAGCGGTACGCAGTATTTT.

The gene calls are TRBV29-1 and TRBJ1-2, with D unclear. Per the germline V gene, CDR1 is SQVTM and CDR2 is ANQGSEA. Trimming left V 4 bases short and J 8 bases short, with 11 bases between. There are 11 residues in the CDR3. The CDR3 loop is CSVGFGVGYTF. DNA for the CDR3: TGCAGCGTTGGGTTCGGGGTCGGCTACACCTTC.

The chain recombines TRBV2 with TRBJ2-2; D could derive from TRBD1 or TRBD2 (5 bases each). V lost 3 bases and J lost 4, with 15 bases in between. CDR1 and CDR2 from the germline V gene are SNHLY and FYNNEI. This CDR3 has 16 residues. CDR3 sequence reads: CASSEVGRLATGELFF. The CDR3, as DNA: TGTGCCAGCAGTGAGGTGGGACGGCTGGCCACCGGGGAGCTGTTTTTT.

V usage is TRBV10-1 and J usage is TRBJ2-2, with TRBD1 matching over 9 bases. V trimming: 6 bases; J trimming: 4 bases; junction bases outside the gene matches: 6. Per the germline V gene, CDR1 is WNHNN and CDR2 is SYGVQD (reference sequence). The length of the CDR3 is 15 residues. Here the CDR3 reads CASSFGQGSTGELFF. DNA of the CDR3: TGCGCCAGCAGCTTTGGACAGGGGAGCACCGGGGAGCTGTTTTTT.

V and J are TRBV10-3 and TRBJ1-1; the D is unclear. V was clipped by 4 bases and J by 1 base, with 13 bases between them. The CDR3 extends over 15 amino acids. CDR1 is ENHRY and CDR2 is SYGVKD in the germline V gene. DNA of the CDR3: TGTGCCATCAGTGGGATAGGATCTCCGAACACTGAAGCTTTCTTT. It codes for CAISGIGSPNTEAFF.

The chain carries TRBV6-5 and TRBJ1-2; TRBD1 aligns across 8 bases. Germline V gene lookup returns CDR1 MNHEY and CDR2 SVGAGI. Trimming at V came to 6 bases and at J to 8 bases, leaving 5 bases not matched to a gene. The CDR3 extends over 12 amino acids. In DNA, the CDR3 is TGTGCCAGCAGGGCTACAGGGGGAGGCTACACCTTC. It specifies CASRATGGGYTF.

The genes are TRBV10-3 and TRBJ2-1, with 10 bases identical to TRBD2. CDR1 and CDR2 (germline): ENHRY, SYGVKD. Trimming took 2 bases from V and 6 from J; bases not matched to a gene: 7. The CDR3 length is 16 residues. The CDR3 loop reads CAISELAGAVGNEQFF. CDR3 DNA sequence: TGTGCCATCAGTGAGCTAGCGGGAGCTGTAGGCAATGAGCAGTTCTTC.

The rearrangement links TRBV7-3 to TRBJ2-3, with TRBD2 matching 13 bases. V shed 1 base, J shed 1 base, and the junction held 14 bases outside the gene matches. Germline CDR1 and CDR2: SGHTA and FQGTGA. The CDR3 is made up of 21 amino acids. CDR3 nucleotide sequence: TGTGCCAGCAGCTTAAAGGGACTAGCGGGGACCGATAACACCCGCACAGATACGCAGTATTTT. The encoded protein is CASSLKGLAGTDNTRTDTQYF.

This clone was counted a single time. The CDR3 region has the DNA TGCGCCAGCAGCCAAGGGACGGATAGCAATCAGCCCCAGCATTTT. Translating it yields CASSQGTDSNQPQHF. The chain is built from TRBV4-1 and TRBJ1-5; no clear D gene. The V gene's germline CDR1 is MGHRA and CDR2 YSYEKL. Trimming took 1 base from V and 0 from J, leaving 7 bases between them. The CDR3 has 15 residues.

The rearrangement joins TRBV5-1 to TRBJ2-7; 7 bases agree with TRBD2. CDR3 length: 14 amino acids. Per germline, CDR1 SGHRS and CDR2 YFSETQ. Trimming took 0 bases from V and 4 from J; bases not matched to a gene: 4. The CDR3 reads CASSLAAGVYEQYF. In DNA, the CDR3 is TGCGCCAGCAGCTTGGCCGCGGGAGTATACGAGCAGTACTTC.

The rearrangement joins TRBV2 to TRBJ2-2; D may correspond to TRBD1 or TRBD2 (5 bases each). The CDR3 loop spans 15 amino acids. V was pared by 7 bases and J by 2 bases, with 14 bases between. CDR1 and CDR2 from the germline V gene are SNHLY and FYNNEI. The CDR3 DNA reads TGTGCCAGCAAGTCGGGGACCGTAAACACCGGGGAGCTGTTTTTT. Protein product: CASKSGTVNTGELFF.

This chain joins TRBV23-1 and TRBJ1-2, with 7 positions matching TRBD1. TRBV23-1 is marked as an open reading frame, function uncertain. The CDR3 extends over 18 amino acids. The junction had 18 bases not matched to a gene; V was cut back by 0 bases and J by 8 bases. CDR3 DNA sequence: TGCGCCAGCAGTCAATCAGGGGTGGACGGGACAGCCGAATTGGGCTACACCTTC. Translation gives CASSQSGVDGTAELGYTF.

CDR3 region: CASSMPSAPYNEQFF. The CDR3 nucleotides are TGTGCCAGTAGTATGCCTAGCGCACCCTACAATGAGCAGTTCTTC. The genes are TRBV19 and TRBJ2-1, with D perhaps matching TRBD2 (6 bases). CDR3 length equals 15 residues. V gave up 3 bases and J gave up 2 bases, with 11 bases separating them. CDR1 LNHDA and CDR2 SQIVND come from the germline V gene (reference sequence).

In its sample, this clone was seen once. The gene calls are TRBV15 and TRBJ2-7; no clear D. This CDR3 is 13 amino acids long. V lost 0 bases to trimming and J lost 5 bases, with 8 bases between them. The germline V gene encodes CDR1 LNHNV and CDR2 YYDKDF (reference sequence). This CDR3 is CATSRDPVDEQYF. In DNA, the CDR3 is TGTGCCACCAGCAGAGATCCAGTCGACGAGCAGTACTTC.

J is TRBJ1-2 and V is TRBV18; no definite D call. The germline gives CDR1 KGHSH, CDR2 LQKENI. CDR3 size: 13 residues. Trimming removed 3 bases at V and 4 bases at J, with 9 bases between. CDR3 amino acids: CASSPDGSYGYTF. CDR3 sequence (DNA): TGTGCCAGCTCACCGGACGGTTCCTATGGCTACACCTTC.

The chain joins TRBV6-5 to TRBJ2-3, with unresolved D. V was trimmed by 6 bases and J by 2 bases, leaving 6 bases between them. CDR3 length equals 12 residues. Germline CDR1 and CDR2: MNHEY and SVGAGI. Written as DNA, the CDR3 is TGTGCCAGCAGCCCAACCACAGATACGCAGTATTTT. Protein sequence: CASSPTTDTQYF.

CDR3 protein: CASSFRPDTQYF. The CDR3 DNA follows: TGTGCCAGCAGTTTCAGGCCAGATACGCAGTATTTT. V gene TRBV28 combines with J gene TRBJ2-3; unclear D gene. Germline values: CDR1 MDHEN, CDR2 SYDVKM. Trimming removed 3 bases from V and 4 bases from J, with 5 bases in between. The CDR3 loop spans 12 amino acids.

This clone came up a few times. The rearrangement joins TRBV19 to TRBJ1-5; 7 bases fit TRBD1. The CDR3 runs to 14 residues. From germline, CDR1 is LNHDA and CDR2 SQIVND (reference sequence). With 6 bases clipped from V and 7 bases from J, the junction kept 9 bases outside the gene matches. In DNA, the CDR3 is TGTGCCAGTAGCCCGGACAGGTATGGACAGCCCCAGCATTTT. This gives the protein CASSPDRYGQPQHF.

The rearrangement joins TRBV5-5 to TRBJ2-7; D unresolved. Looked up from germline, CDR1 is SGHKS and CDR2 is YYEKEE (reference sequence). The CDR3 extends over 12 amino acids. Trimming took off 1 base at V and 3 bases at J, with 5 bases between the two ends. The CDR3 here is CASSLTSYEQYF. The CDR3, as DNA: TGTGCCAGCAGCTTGACCAGCTACGAGCAGTACTTC.

This sequence joins TRBV6-4 and TRBJ1-2, with TRBD1 matching 7 bases. The CDR3 is 14 residues long. V was clipped by 4 bases and J by 8 bases; unmatched bases: 10. Germline V CDR1 and CDR2: MRHNA, SNTAGT. The chain's CDR3 is CASSAGQILSGYTF. The DNA for the CDR3 is TGTGCCAGCAGTGCGGGACAGATCCTCTCGGGCTACACCTTC.